This T cell receptor beta chain was captured by sequencing in a study of blood T cells in healthy people across ages. Study-wide findings and caveats: The diversity estimates, figures obtained from one million T cells, were considered underestimates. More naive CD4+ cells and higher diversity marked long-lived donors relative to aged donors.

Germline CDR1 reads MNHEY; CDR2 reads SVGAGI. V lost 7 bases, J lost 7 bases, and 8 bases lay in between. The CDR3 totals 11 residues. Primed by a sample-barcoded 5' primer and a J-beta primer mix, a second PCR proceeded for 7 to 11 cycles. MiXCR was run by TCRdb on the 5' RACE reads, yielding one entry per CDR3 protein. The sample lists 650,000 to 1,000,000 distinct CDR3 sequences, under 40% seen once, with about an eighth in the top ten. Comments on this clonotype: Its antigen remains unknown.

Sequencing used blood. The chain uses TRBV6-5 and TRBJ2-1; D uncertain. The sequence was obtained from a man between 18 and 29 years old in good health. CDR3 bases: TGTGCCAGCAAACGGCAGAATGAGCAGTTCTTC. Its protein is CASKRQNEQFF.